Shown below are 10 T cell receptor beta chains from a single sample sequenced in a study of beta chain features in type 1 diabetes (dated by TCRdb to 2017 to 2018). No antigen has been assigned to these receptors. Library preparation used the immunoSEQ multiplex PCR assay. The entire amount of isolated RNA was reverse transcribed using the High Capacity cDNA Reverse Transcription Kit, so the sequenced TCRB transcripts were expressed ones. Here the immuneACCESS table is served through TCRdb, limited to in-frame sequences with V and J called. Missing clones are a known gap in these copies; in checked studies unresolved V genes cover under half, and the rest lacks a known reason. This sample comprises 55,000 to 85,000 clones, 49% of them detected only once. The ten largest clones take up around 0.7% of the sample. The paper as a whole reports these results and caveats: A moderate but significant shortening of TCRB CDR3 length was observed in type 1 diabetes patients in all four CD4+ subsets.

The source material was central memory CD4+ T cells from blood. All receptors come from a man aged 25-40 years with type 1 diabetes.

V gene TRBV5-1 combines with J gene TRBJ2-2; D perhaps matches TRBD1 (7 bases). Germline V gene data show CDR1 as SGHRS and CDR2 as YFSETQ. The CDR3 consists of 14 residues. V shed 7 bases and J shed 5 bases, with 15 bases lying between them. The CDR3 DNA is TGCGCCAGCGGTACAGGGGCGGGGACCGGGGAGCTGTTTTTT. It is translated as CASGTGAGTGELFF.

The genes are TRBV4-1 and TRBJ2-5, with TRBD2 identical over 11 bases. CDR1 is MGHRA, CDR2 YSYEKL, per germline. The CDR3 extends over 16 amino acids. V shed 4 bases and J 2 bases; nucleotides not matched to a gene: 6. The CDR3 loop is CASSPLAGGKQETQYF. CDR3 coding DNA: TGCGCCAGCAGCCCCCTAGCGGGGGGAAAGCAAGAGACCCAGTACTTC.

V and J are TRBV7-9 and TRBJ2-1, with TRBD2 matching 11 bases. Germline V gene sequence: CDR1 SEHNR, CDR2 FQNEAQ (reference sequence). This CDR3 has 14 amino acids. The V and J ends lost 5 bases and 7 bases, in that order; junction bases with no gene match: 4. CDR3 DNA sequence: TGTGCCAGCAGCCGGGCTAGCGGGAGGAATGAGCAGTTCTTC. This translates into CASSRASGRNEQFF.

This clone was counted between two and nine times. The J gene is TRBJ1-1, the V gene TRBV7-9; no firm D call. The CDR3 runs to 12 residues. V shed 5 bases and J shed 7 bases, with 11 bases lying between them. The germline V gene encodes CDR1 SEHNR and CDR2 FQNEAQ (reference sequence). The CDR3, as DNA: TGTGCCAGCAGCCCCGGTCTTCTTGAAGCTTTCTTT. This codes for CASSPGLLEAFF. The full variable domain, in which reference TRBV7-9 and TRBJ1-1 provide the parts outside the CDR3, is DTGVSQNPRHKITKRGQNVTFRCDPISEHNRLYWYRQTLGQGPEFLTYFQNEAQLEKSRLLSDRFSAERPKGSFSTLEIQRTEQGDSAMYLCASSPGLLEAFFGQGTRLTVV.

The rearrangement links TRBV4-2 to TRBJ1-2; D possibly corresponds to TRBD1 (5 bases). Trimming took off 0 bases at V and 2 bases at J, with 10 bases between the two ends. Germline CDR1 LGHNA, CDR2 YNFKEQ. The CDR3 is 15 amino acids. The CDR3 region has the DNA TGTGCCAGCAGCCAAGATCAGGGAGGGAACTATGGCTACACCTTC. Its protein is CASSQDQGGNYGYTF.

This CDR3 is CASSWFSGNEQFF. The CDR3 nucleotides read TGTGCCAGCAGCTGGTTTAGCGGGAACGAGCAGTTCTTC. The chain joins TRBV7-2 to TRBJ2-1, with 8 bases fitting TRBD2. Germline V gives CDR1 SGHTA, CDR2 FQGNSA. The V and J ends lost 4 bases and 10 bases, in that order; junction bases with no gene match: 6. This CDR3 region has 13 residues.

V usage is TRBV14 and J usage is TRBJ2-6, with D tentatively TRBD2 (6 bases). This CDR3 spans 17 amino acids. Germline values: CDR1 SGHDN, CDR2 FVKESK. V was shortened by 1 base and J by 0 bases, with 10 bases between the two germline ends. The CDR3, as DNA: TGTGCCAGCAGCCAAGGGGGACTCATCTCTGGGGCCAACGTCCTGACTTTC. Translated, it gives CASSQGGLISGANVLTF.

V usage is TRBV29-1 and J usage is TRBJ2-7; D remains unclear. The CDR3 covers 11 residues. The V gene's germline CDR1 is SQVTM and CDR2 ANQGSEA. The CDR3 DNA follows: TGCAGTGTCTACGGTCAATACGAGCAGTACTTC. It encodes CSVYGQYEQYF.

This clone was detected once. The chain employs TRBV11-2 and TRBJ1-4; 10 nucleotides agree with TRBD1. The V gene's germline CDR1 is SGHAT and CDR2 FQNNGV. Trimming at V came to 5 bases and at J to 8 bases, leaving 5 bases not matched to a gene. CDR3 length: 14 residues. DNA for the CDR3: TGTGCCAGCAGCGTGGGACAGGGGCGGGAAAAACTGTTTTTT. Protein sequence: CASSVGQGREKLFF.

This clone was seen only a few times. The chain employs TRBV25-1 and TRBJ2-7; TRBD2 aligns across 11 bases. With V trimmed by 5 bases and J by 9 bases, 9 bases remained unmatched. The CDR3 sequence is 14 residues long. Per germline, CDR1 MGHDK and CDR2 SYGVNS. The CDR3 loop is CASSPPSTSGRQYF. The CDR3 DNA reads as TGTGCCAGCAGTCCCCCCTCTACTAGCGGGAGGCAGTACTTC.